One sample yielded the 27 T cell receptor beta chains listed below, sequenced in a study of CD8 T cells in Susac syndrome. An amount of RNA that ranged from roughly 0.45 to 1 ug was reverse transcribed with random hexamers. TCRdb ran MiXCR on the immunoSEQ multiplex PCR reads and lists one entry per CDR3 protein. The profile shows about 280,000 distinct CDR3 sequences, approximately 84% of them singletons. Specimen: CD8+ T cells from PBMCs. The source of these receptors is a human donor with multiple sclerosis.

The chain links TRBV2 to TRBJ2-7, with D unclear. This CDR3 has 14 amino acids. Germline CDR1 is SNHLY and CDR2 is FYNNEI. V was trimmed by 4 bases and J by 2 bases, leaving 12 bases between them. The CDR3 DNA sequence: TGTGCCAGCAGTGGAACCGGGCCCACCTACGAGCAGTACTTC. This gives the protein CASSGTGPTYEQYF.

This rearrangement joins TRBV9 to TRBJ1-5; perhaps TRBD1 as D (5 bases). The germline V gene encodes CDR1 SGDLS and CDR2 YYNGEE. The ends were cut back, 3 bases at V and 4 bases at J, with 11 bases in the middle. The CDR3 covers 14 residues. This chain's CDR3 is CASSGGGRNQPQHF. Here the CDR3 DNA reads TGTGCCAGCAGCGGCGGGGGACGGAATCAGCCCCAGCATTTT. Variable domain in full (rest from reference TRBV9 and TRBJ1-5): DSGVTQTPKHLITATGQRVTLRCSPRSGDLSVYWYQQSLDQGLQFLIQYYNGEERAKGNILERFSAQQFPDLHSELNLSSLELGDSALYFCASSGGGRNQPQHFGDGTRLSIL.

This sequence joins TRBV7-8 and TRBJ1-1; D gene uncertain. V lost 5 bases to trimming and J lost 5 bases, with 15 bases between them. This CDR3 contains 14 residues. Germline lookup yields CDR1 SGHVS and CDR2 FQNEAQ. Written as DNA, the CDR3 is TGTGCCAGCAGCCTGGATGGGGATGTGACTGAAGCTTTCTTT. It is translated as CASSLDGDVTEAFF.

V is TRBV6-1 and J is TRBJ2-5, with D perhaps matching TRBD2 (7 bases). Germline CDR1 reads MNHNS; CDR2 reads SASEGT. V lost 2 bases, J lost 5 bases, and 15 bases lay in between. CDR3 length: 15 amino acids. CDR3 in amino acids: CASSESRGAGETQYF. The CDR3 bases are TGTGCCAGCAGTGAAAGCAGGGGAGCGGGGGAGACCCAGTACTTC.

The V and J genes are TRBV19 and TRBJ1-1; TRBD1 matches at 11 bases. With V trimmed by 7 bases and J by 4 bases, 5 bases remained unmatched. This CDR3 spans 14 amino acids. Germline CDR1 LNHDA, CDR2 SQIVND (reference sequence). CDR3 bases: TGTGCCAGTATTGCCGGGACAGGGGGCACTGAAGCTTTCTTT. Protein product: CASIAGTGGTEAFF.

This clonotype is a singleton in its sample. The rearrangement joins TRBV28 to TRBJ2-3; D unclear. Germline CDR1 and CDR2: MDHEN and SYDVKM. Trimming pared 4 bases from V and 1 base from J, leaving 12 bases between. This CDR3 is 15 amino acids long. The CDR3 reads CASSSLVMGTDTQYF. The CDR3 nucleotides are TGTGCCAGCAGTTCCCTTGTGATGGGCACAGATACGCAGTATTTT.

The genes are TRBV19 and TRBJ2-1; 10 bases are shared with TRBD2. The CDR3 extends over 14 amino acids. V gave up 5 bases and J gave up 9 bases; unmatched junction bases: 7. CDR1 LNHDA and CDR2 SQIVND come from the germline V gene (reference sequence). CDR3 sequence: CASSPAGGPGEQFF. The CDR3 DNA reads as TGTGCCAGTAGTCCAGCGGGAGGGCCGGGTGAGCAGTTCTTC.

The chain is built from TRBV27 and TRBJ2-7; no reliable D call. CDR3 length: 13 residues. Germline values: CDR1 MNHEY, CDR2 SMNVEV (reference sequence). V was pared by 3 bases and J by 3 bases, with 9 bases between. Here the CDR3 DNA reads TGTGCCAGCAGTTTTGGAGCCAACTACGAGCAGTACTTC. It specifies CASSFGANYEQYF.

This chain joins TRBV6-1 and TRBJ2-1; D unresolved. The CDR3 has 15 amino acids. Germline V gives CDR1 MNHNS, CDR2 SASEGT. Trimming took 2 bases from V and 4 from J, leaving 12 bases between them. The CDR3 here is CASSEYIDLYNEQFF. The CDR3 DNA sequence: TGTGCCAGCAGTGAATACATTGACCTATACAATGAGCAGTTCTTC.

The rearrangement uses TRBV2 and TRBJ2-1; D ambiguous. Trimming cost V 3 bases and J 4 bases, with 13 bases left between them. The length of the CDR3 is 15 residues. The germline V gene encodes CDR1 SNHLY and CDR2 FYNNEI. CDR3 sequence: CASSERALGYNEQFF. CDR3 bases: TGTGCCAGCAGTGAGAGAGCATTGGGTTACAATGAGCAGTTCTTC.

The rearrangement uses TRBV5-1 and TRBJ1-1; D perhaps matches TRBD1 (5 bases). The CDR3 length is 15 residues. The V gene lost 4 bases and the J gene lost 6 bases, with 19 bases spanning the gap. Germline lookup yields CDR1 SGHRS and CDR2 YFSETQ. CDR3 nucleotides: TGCGCCAGCAGCGCCGGACAAGGCCGCTTGGCTGAAGCTTTCTTT. This translates into CASSAGQGRLAEAFF.

The gene calls are TRBV28 and TRBJ2-7, with 7 nucleotides matching TRBD1. Trimming at V came to 6 bases and at J to 1 base, leaving 9 bases not matched to a gene. CDR1 is MDHEN, CDR2 SYDVKM, per germline. CDR3 length: 15 amino acids. CDR3 sequence reads: CASSGWWDRSYEQYF. The CDR3 DNA is TGTGCCAGCAGCGGGTGGTGGGACAGATCCTACGAGCAGTACTTC.

J is TRBJ1-2 and V is TRBV20-1; 7 bases are a match to TRBD1. The CDR3 has 13 amino acids. J was trimmed by 4 bases and V by 4 bases; bases with no gene match: 6. Germline V gives CDR1 DFQATT, CDR2 SNEGSKA (reference sequence). The CDR3: CSATPGQRYGYTF. The CDR3, as DNA: TGCAGTGCTACCCCGGGACAGCGCTATGGCTACACCTTC.

This chain uses TRBV5-1 with TRBJ2-3; D remains unclear. This CDR3 has 13 residues. Looked up from germline, CDR1 is SGHRS and CDR2 is YFSETQ. The V gene lost 2 bases and the J gene lost 3 bases, with 7 bases spanning the gap. The DNA of the CDR3 is TGCGCCAGCAGCTTTTCGCGGACAGATACGCAGTATTTT. It translates to CASSFSRTDTQYF.

The gene calls are TRBV29-1 and TRBJ2-2; D gene unclear. Trimming removed 5 bases from V and 1 base from J, with 5 bases in between. From germline, CDR1 is SQVTM and CDR2 ANQGSEA. The CDR3 totals 12 residues. CDR3 protein: CSVWGNTGELFF. The CDR3 DNA follows: TGCAGCGTTTGGGGGAACACCGGGGAGCTGTTTTTT.

The chain combines TRBV7-9 with TRBJ2-3, with 9 bases fitting TRBD2. CDR1 SEHNR and CDR2 FQNEAQ come from the germline V gene (reference sequence). V was clipped by 4 bases and J by 2 bases; unmatched bases: 10. The CDR3 sequence is 17 residues long. CDR3 coding DNA: TGTGCCAGCAGCTCCTTAAAGACTAGCGGAACCACAGATACGCAGTATTTT. It yields the protein CASSSLKTSGTTDTQYF.

The rearrangement uses TRBV27 and TRBJ2-5; 11 bases are shared with TRBD2. The CDR3 has 15 residues. V was clipped by 5 bases and J by 3 bases; unmatched bases: 5. CDR1 is MNHEY, CDR2 SMNVEV, per germline (reference sequence). The CDR3 spells CASSPRLAGKETQYF. The CDR3 region has the DNA TGTGCCAGCAGTCCGCGACTAGCGGGAAAAGAGACCCAGTACTTC.

This clonotype showed up just a few times. The rearrangement joins TRBV6-5 to TRBJ2-2; D unclear. The ends were cut back, 1 base at V and 0 bases at J, with 6 bases in the middle. This CDR3 spans 15 amino acids. Germline assignment: CDR1 MNHEY and CDR2 SVGAGI. The CDR3 reads CASSYWQANTGELFF. The CDR3 DNA is TGTGCCAGCAGTTACTGGCAGGCGAACACCGGGGAGCTGTTTTTT.

This CDR3 reads CASSKDWGEQYF. The CDR3 DNA sequence: TGTGCCAGCAGTAAAGACTGGGGCGAGCAGTACTTC. The chain has TRBV27 and TRBJ2-7; D ambiguous. Per germline, CDR1 MNHEY and CDR2 SMNVEV (reference sequence). This CDR3 contains 12 residues. Trimming left V 5 bases short and J 6 bases short, with 11 bases between.

This chain joins TRBV9 and TRBJ2-7; 7 bases align to TRBD1. This CDR3 has 15 residues. V shed 0 bases, J shed 4 bases, and the junction held 7 bases outside the gene matches. CDR1 is SGDLS, CDR2 YYNGEE, per germline. CDR3: CASSVAGTDKYEQYF. The CDR3 DNA reads TGTGCCAGCAGCGTAGCGGGGACAGACAAGTACGAGCAGTACTTC.

The chain links TRBV7-9 to TRBJ1-2; D remains ambiguous. CDR3 length: 14 amino acids. Germline CDR1 reads SEHNR; CDR2 reads FQNEAQ (reference sequence). Trimming stripped 5 bases from V and 8 bases from J, with 18 bases between. CDR3 residues: CASSPLEAPEGYTF. In DNA form, the CDR3 reads TGTGCCAGCAGCCCCCTGGAGGCTCCGGAAGGCTACACCTTC.

The genes are TRBV6-6 and TRBJ2-2; D call uncertain. This CDR3 contains 14 residues. Trimming removed 4 bases at V and 5 bases at J, with 11 bases between. Germline CDR1 reads MNHNY; CDR2 reads SVGAGI (reference sequence). Written as DNA, the CDR3 is TGTGCCAGCAGTTTTCAGTCGGAGACCGGGGAGCTGTTTTTT. Its protein product is CASSFQSETGELFF.

The rearrangement joins TRBV11-3 to TRBJ2-1; 7 bases line up with TRBD2. CDR1 and CDR2 from the germline V gene are SGHNT and YENEEA. The CDR3 runs 13 residues. V was clipped by 6 bases and J by 8 bases; unmatched bases: 7. This CDR3 reads CASSLGRADEQFF. In nucleotides, the CDR3 is TGTGCCAGCAGTCTGGGGAGGGCCGATGAGCAGTTCTTC.

The V call is TRBV29-1, the J call TRBJ2-1; 8 nucleotides match TRBD2. After removal of 6 bases from V and 0 bases from J, the junction contained 4 bases not matched to a gene. This CDR3 region has 14 residues. Germline V gene data show CDR1 as SQVTM and CDR2 as ANQGSEA. Here the CDR3 DNA reads TGCAGCGTGGAGAGCGGGAGCTCCTACAATGAGCAGTTCTTC. As protein: CSVESGSSYNEQFF.

The chain joins TRBV28 to TRBJ2-2; possible D gene TRBD2, 6 bases. In germline, CDR1 is MDHEN, CDR2 SYDVKM. CDR3 size: 14 residues. V gave up 7 bases and J gave up 1 base, with 10 bases separating them. CDR3 bases: TGTGCCAGCACGGGACTGGTGAACACCGGGGAGCTGTTTTTT. It translates to CASTGLVNTGELFF.

This rearrangement joins TRBV7-9 to TRBJ1-1; 8 bases line up with TRBD1. The trim removed 4 bases at V and 0 bases at J, leaving 13 bases unmatched. The CDR3 is 18 residues long. Looked up from germline, CDR1 is SEHNR and CDR2 is FQNEAQ (reference sequence). CDR3 amino acids: CASSSGQGHTFMNTEAFF. The DNA of the CDR3 is TGTGCCAGCAGCTCCGGACAGGGTCACACCTTTATGAACACTGAAGCTTTCTTT.

This chain joins TRBV7-9 and TRBJ1-3, with D perhaps TRBD1 (6 bases). Germline CDR1 is SEHNR and CDR2 is FQNEAQ (reference sequence). The CDR3 runs 16 residues. Trimming removed 5 bases at V and 4 bases at J, with 18 bases between. The CDR3 protein is CASSHTQGDGGNTIYF. In nucleotides, the CDR3 is TGTGCCAGCAGCCACACACAGGGAGACGGAGGAAACACCATATATTTT.